This TCR beta chain was documented in a study of identical twins. Notes on the study in general: Cord blood's abundant beta clonotypes had fewer insertions, unlike memory repertoires.

On this clonotype itself: Its antigen remains unidentified.

CDR1 and CDR2 (germline): SGHVS, FQNEAQ. Trimming pared 7 bases from V and 2 bases from J, leaving 18 bases between. This CDR3 is 16 amino acids long. Template switching created a universal primer site, and the cDNA included unique molecular identifiers. TCRdb processed the 5' RACE reads anew with MiXCR; each CDR3 protein has one entry. The sample shows about 660,000 distinct CDR3 sequences, around 8.6% of them seen only once. These data also featured in a second study, about yellow fever vaccine responses in identical twins.

The TCR was taken from a woman aged 18-35 years in good health. The sample taken for sequencing was PBMCs. This chain uses TRBV7-8 with TRBJ1-5, with D possibly being TRBD1 (5 bases). CDR3 protein: CASKLQGLDGNQPQHF. CDR3 sequence (DNA): TGTGCCAGCAAACTTCAGGGTTTAGATGGCAATCAGCCCCAGCATTTT.